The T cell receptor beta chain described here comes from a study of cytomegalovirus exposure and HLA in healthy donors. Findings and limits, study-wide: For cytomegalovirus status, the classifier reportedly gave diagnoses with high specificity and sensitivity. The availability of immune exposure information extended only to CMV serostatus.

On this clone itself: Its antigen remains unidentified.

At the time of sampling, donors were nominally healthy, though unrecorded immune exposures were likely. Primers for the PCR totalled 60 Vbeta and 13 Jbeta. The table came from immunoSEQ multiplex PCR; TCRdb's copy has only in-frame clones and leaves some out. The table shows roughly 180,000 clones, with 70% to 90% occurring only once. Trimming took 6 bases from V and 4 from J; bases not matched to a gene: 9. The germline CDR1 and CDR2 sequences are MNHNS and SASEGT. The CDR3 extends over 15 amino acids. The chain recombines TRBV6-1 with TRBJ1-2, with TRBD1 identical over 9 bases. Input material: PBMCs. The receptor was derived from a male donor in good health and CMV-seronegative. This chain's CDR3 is CASRDTGGPGYGYTF. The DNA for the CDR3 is TGTGCCAGCAGGGATACAGGGGGCCCTGGCTATGGCTACACCTTC.